A selection of T cell receptor beta chains follows, all from one sample in a study of T cell changes during pregnancy in multiple sclerosis. The table came from immunoSEQ multiplex PCR; TCRdb's copy has only in-frame clones and leaves some out. The sample yields some 70,000 clones, approximately 90% seen once. Sequences were derived from peripheral blood, sampled in the third trimester of pregnancy. The receptors stem from a female donor with multiple sclerosis, enrolled in a pregnancy study. Both conserved end residues are part of each CDR3. D genes are given only for firm matches. The listing skips clone size in some rows; elsewhere it reads once, few, many or a size class.

>TRBJ1-2|-|TRBV5-8|once
TGTGCCAGCAGCTTGTCAGGGAACTATGGCTACACCTTC
CASSLSGNYGYTF
>TRBJ2-1|TRBD2|TRBV11-2|-
TGTGCCAGCAGCCAGACTAGCGGGAGGGGTGAGCAGTTCTTC
CASSQTSGRGEQFF
>TRBJ1-1|-|TRBV4-3|-
TGCGCCAGCAGCCAAGATCCGGGTCGGACTGAAGCTTTCTTT
CASSQDPGRTEAFF
>TRBJ2-1|TRBD2|TRBV9|-
TGTGCCAGCAGCGTAGGAGTAGCGGGAGCCACCAATGAGCAGTTCTTC
CASSVGVAGATNEQFF
>TRBJ2-1|-|TRBV18|-
TGTGCCAGCTCCCCGGACAGTACCTCCTACAATGAGCAGTTCTTC
CASSPDSTSYNEQFF
>TRBJ2-2|TRBD1|TRBV6-5|-
TGTGCCAGCAGCCCCGACAGGGTTGGAACCGGGGAGCTGTTTTTT
CASSPDRVGTGELFF
>TRBJ2-7|TRBD2|TRBV2|-
TGTGCCAGCAACCCCACGGGACTAGGTTTCTACGAGCAGTACTTC
CASNPTGLGFYEQYF
>TRBJ2-1|TRBD2|TRBV5-4|-
TGTGCCAGCAGCCTCCCGGGGGGTGGGGAGCAGTTCTTC
CASSLPGGGEQFF
>TRBJ2-7|TRBD2|TRBV11-2|-
TGTGCCAGCAGCTCACTACGGGAGGCCTCCTACGAGCAGTACTTC
CASSSLREASYEQYF
>TRBJ1-3|-|TRBV5-1|-
TGCGCCAGCAGCTGGGACATGGGAAGCTCTGGAAACACCATATATTTT
CASSWDMGSSGNTIYF
>TRBJ1-4|-|TRBV7-2|-
TGTGCCAGCAGCTTGGGTCAGGGAACTTATGAAAAACTGTTTTTT
CASSLGQGTYEKLFF
>TRBJ1-2|-|TRBV5-4|-
TGTGCCAGCAGCTTGACAGGGACGGGTGGCTACACCTTC
CASSLTGTGGYTF
>TRBJ2-7|-|TRBV7-8|once
TGTGCCAGCAGCTCCCCGGGGGCAGGGGGCTCCTACGAGCAGTACTTC
CASSSPGAGGSYEQYF
>TRBJ2-5|TRBD1|TRBV2|-
TGTGCCAGCAACGGTGGACAGGCCCAAGAGACCCAGTACTTC
CASNGGQAQETQYF
>TRBJ2-5|TRBD2|TRBV4-2|-
TGTGCCAGCAGCCAAGATGTCCCCCTAGCGGGACGCTTCATCCACTTC
CASSQDVPLAGRFIHF
>TRBJ1-4|-|TRBV4-2|-
TGTGCCAGCAGCCAACCCGCGAGTGGTGCTGATGAAAAACTGTTTTTT
CASSQPASGADEKLFF
>TRBJ2-7|-|TRBV27|-
TGTGCCAGCACCTCACAATACGAGCAGTACTTC
CASTSQYEQYF
>TRBJ2-3|TRBD1|TRBV18|-
TGTGCCAGCTCACCCGGGACAGAGGCGGATACGCAGTATTTT
CASSPGTEADTQYF
>TRBJ1-4|-|TRBV7-8|-
TGTGCCAGCAGCTTATTGTCCTGGGGAGGGCCAACTAATGAAAAACTGTTTTTT
CASSLLSWGGPTNEKLFF
>TRBJ2-3|TRBD1|TRBV6-1|-
TGTGCCAGCAGTGGAATCGGACAGGCCCTATCTAGCACAGATACGCAGTATTTT
CASSGIGQALSSTDTQYF
>TRBJ1-5|-|TRBV12-5|-
TGTGCTAGTGTCGAGAAGGGGGAGCAAGGCAATCAGCCCCAGCATTTT
CASVEKGEQGNQPQHF
>TRBJ1-4|TRBD1|TRBV27|-
TGTGCCAGCAGTTCCGACAAACGACAGGGGTTAGGGGAAGCGACTAATGAAAAACTGTTTTTT
CASSSDKRQGLGEATNEKLFF
>TRBJ1-1|TRBD1|TRBV7-9|once
TGTGCCAGCAGCCCTGGACAGGTGAACACTGAAGCTTTCTTT
CASSPGQVNTEAFF
>TRBJ1-3|TRBD1|TRBV6-1|few
TGTGCCAGCAACCCGACAGGGGTAGGAAACACCATATATTTT
CASNPTGVGNTIYF
>TRBJ2-1|TRBD2|TRBV7-3|-
TGTGCCAGCCAAAAGGGACTAGCGGGGGGTAGGAATGAGCAGTTCTTC
CASQKGLAGGRNEQFF
>TRBJ1-1|TRBD1|TRBV5-1|-
TGCGCCAGCAGCCCGGGACAGGACGTGCTAGTCTTT
CASSPGQDVLVF
>TRBJ2-7|-|TRBV7-8|-
TGTGCCAGCTCCGCCGGGACATCCTACGAGCAGTACTTC
CASSAGTSYEQYF
>TRBJ2-2|TRBD2|TRBV4-3|-
TGCGCCAGCAGCCTCCGGTGGGACTACCTTAACACCGGGGAGCTGTTTTTT
CASSLRWDYLNTGELFF
>TRBJ2-1|-|TRBV27|-
TGTGCCAGCAGTCAAGCCCTCAGGGGCACTTACAATGAGCAGTTCTTC
CASSQALRGTYNEQFF
>TRBJ1-2|TRBD1|TRBV5-6|-
TGTGCCAGCAGTAGGCGACAGGGGGCTGACTATGGCTACACCTTC
CASSRRQGADYGYTF
>TRBJ2-7|-|TRBV7-3|-
TGTGCCAGCAGCACCCGGACTCCAGCTCAGCAGTACTTC
CASSTRTPAQQYF
>TRBJ2-7|-|TRBV29-1|-
TGCAGCGGATTAGGACAGTTGTATGAGCAGTACTTC
CSGLGQLYEQYF
>TRBJ1-1|TRBD1|TRBV18|-
TGTGCCAGCTCATCCCAGGCCGCAATTGGGACAGGGAAGACTGAAGCTTTCTTT
CASSSQAAIGTGKTEAFF
>TRBJ1-6|TRBD1|TRBV5-4|-
TGTGCCAGCAGCTTGGCCGAGGGGGCGCGTTCACCCCTCCACTTT
CASSLAEGARSPLHF
>TRBJ2-7|-|TRBV27|-
TGTGCCAGCAGTTTTCTTGACAGGTACGAGCAGTACTTC
CASSFLDRYEQYF
>TRBJ1-1|-|TRBV5-4|-
TGTGCCAGCAGCTTGGTCGGGACACTTACTGAAGCTTTCTTT
CASSLVGTLTEAFF
>TRBJ2-5|-|TRBV11-1|-
TGTGCCAGCAGCTTATGGGTGGGGGGAACCCAAGAGACCCAGTACTTC
CASSLWVGGTQETQYF
>TRBJ2-5|TRBD2|TRBV11-2|-
TGTGCCAGCAGCAAAAGACTAGCGGGAGAGGTAGAGACCCAGTACTTC
CASSKRLAGEVETQYF
>TRBJ1-2|-|TRBV2|-
TGTGCCAGCAGCGCAACCCAGGGCGCCTATGGCTACACCTTC
CASSATQGAYGYTF
>TRBJ1-6|TRBD1|TRBV6-5|-
TGTGCCAGCAGTTACGATCCAGGGGGCTATAATTCACCCCTCCACTTT
CASSYDPGGYNSPLHF